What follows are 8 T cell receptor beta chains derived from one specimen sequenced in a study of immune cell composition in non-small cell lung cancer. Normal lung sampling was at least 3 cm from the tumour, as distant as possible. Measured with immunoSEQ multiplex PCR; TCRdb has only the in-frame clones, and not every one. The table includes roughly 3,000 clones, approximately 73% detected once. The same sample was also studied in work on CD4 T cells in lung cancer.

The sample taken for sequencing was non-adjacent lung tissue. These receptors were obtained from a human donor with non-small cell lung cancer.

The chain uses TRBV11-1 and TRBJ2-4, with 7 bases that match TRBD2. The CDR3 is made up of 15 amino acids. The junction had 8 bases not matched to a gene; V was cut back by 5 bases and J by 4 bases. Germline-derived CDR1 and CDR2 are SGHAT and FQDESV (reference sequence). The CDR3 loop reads CASSHGGTMKNIQYF. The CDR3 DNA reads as TGTGCCAGCAGCCACGGGGGGACGATGAAAAACATTCAGTACTTC.

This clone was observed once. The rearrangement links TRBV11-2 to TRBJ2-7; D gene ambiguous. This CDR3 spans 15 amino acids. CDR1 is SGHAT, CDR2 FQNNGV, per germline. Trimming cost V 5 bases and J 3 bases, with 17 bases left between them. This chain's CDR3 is CASSTGGGAIYEQYF. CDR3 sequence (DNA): TGTGCCAGCAGCACGGGTGGTGGCGCCATCTACGAGCAGTACTTC. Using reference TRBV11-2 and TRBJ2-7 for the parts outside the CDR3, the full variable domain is EAGVAQSPRYKIIEKRQSVAFWCNPISGHATLYWYQQILGQGPKLLIQFQNNGVVDDSQLPKDRFSAERLKGVDSTLKIQPAKLEDSAVYLCASSTGGGAIYEQYFGPGTRLTVT.

DNA of the CDR3: TGTGCCAGCAGCTTAGGGCTAGCGGGAGGCTCCTACAATGAGCAGTTCTTC. Encoded protein: CASSLGLAGGSYNEQFF. This rearrangement joins TRBV11-3 to TRBJ2-1, with 11 positions matching TRBD2. CDR3 length: 17 amino acids. V was pared by 1 base and J by 0 bases, with 2 bases of the junction left unmatched. CDR1 is SGHNT and CDR2 is YENEEA in the germline V gene.

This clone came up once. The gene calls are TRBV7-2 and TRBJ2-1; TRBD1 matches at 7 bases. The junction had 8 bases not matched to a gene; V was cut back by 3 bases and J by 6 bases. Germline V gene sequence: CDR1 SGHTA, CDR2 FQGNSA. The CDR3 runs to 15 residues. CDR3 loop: CASSFRQGSGNEQFF. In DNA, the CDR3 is TGTGCCAGCAGCTTTAGACAGGGTAGTGGCAATGAGCAGTTCTTC.

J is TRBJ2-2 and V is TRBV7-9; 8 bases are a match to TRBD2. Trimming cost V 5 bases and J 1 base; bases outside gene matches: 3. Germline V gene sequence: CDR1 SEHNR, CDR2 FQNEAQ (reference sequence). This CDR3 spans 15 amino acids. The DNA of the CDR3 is TGTGCCAGCAGCATGACTAGCGTGAACACCGGGGAGCTGTTTTTT. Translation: CASSMTSVNTGELFF.

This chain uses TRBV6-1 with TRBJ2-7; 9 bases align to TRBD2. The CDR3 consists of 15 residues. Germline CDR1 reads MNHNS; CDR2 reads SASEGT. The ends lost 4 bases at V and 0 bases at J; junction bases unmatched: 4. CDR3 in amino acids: CASSAELAGSYEQYF. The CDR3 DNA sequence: TGTGCCAGCAGTGCCGAACTAGCGGGCTCCTACGAGCAGTACTTC.

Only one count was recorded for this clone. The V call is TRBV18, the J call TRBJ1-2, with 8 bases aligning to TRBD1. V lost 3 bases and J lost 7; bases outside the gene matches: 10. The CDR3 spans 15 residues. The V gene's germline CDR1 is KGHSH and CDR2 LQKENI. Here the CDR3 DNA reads TGTGCCAGCTCACCCTACGGGCAGGGGGCAAGTGGCTACACCTTC. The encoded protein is CASSPYGQGASGYTF. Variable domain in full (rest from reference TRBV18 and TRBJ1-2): NAGVMQNPRHLVRRRGQEARLRCSPMKGHSHVYWYRQLPEEGLKFMVYLQKENIIDESGMPKERFSAEFPKEGPSILRIQQVVRGDSAAYFCASSPYGQGASGYTFGSGTRLTVV.

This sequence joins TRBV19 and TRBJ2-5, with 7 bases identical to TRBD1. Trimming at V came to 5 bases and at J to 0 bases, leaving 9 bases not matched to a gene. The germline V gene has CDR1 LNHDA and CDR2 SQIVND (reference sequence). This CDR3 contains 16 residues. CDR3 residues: CASSARGQIYQETQYF. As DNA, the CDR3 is TGTGCCAGTAGTGCCCGGGGACAGATCTACCAAGAGACCCAGTACTTC.